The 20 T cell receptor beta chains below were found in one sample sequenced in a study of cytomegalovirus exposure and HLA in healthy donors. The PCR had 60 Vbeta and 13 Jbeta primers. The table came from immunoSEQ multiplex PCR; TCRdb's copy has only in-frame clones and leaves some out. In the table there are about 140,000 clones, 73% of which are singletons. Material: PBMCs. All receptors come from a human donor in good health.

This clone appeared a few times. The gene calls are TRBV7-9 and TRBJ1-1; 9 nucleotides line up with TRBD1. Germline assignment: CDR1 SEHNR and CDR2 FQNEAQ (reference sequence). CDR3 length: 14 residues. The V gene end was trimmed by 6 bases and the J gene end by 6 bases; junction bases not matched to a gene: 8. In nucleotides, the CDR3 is TGTGCCAGCAGACAACAGGGGGCCGGCTCTGAAGCTTTCTTT. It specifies CASRQQGAGSEAFF.

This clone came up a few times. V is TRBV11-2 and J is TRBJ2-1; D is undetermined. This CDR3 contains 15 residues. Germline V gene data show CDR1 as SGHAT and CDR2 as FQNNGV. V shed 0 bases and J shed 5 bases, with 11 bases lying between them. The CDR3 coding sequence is TGTGCCAGCAGCTTAGAGCTAGACTCAAACAATGAGCAGTTCTTC. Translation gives CASSLELDSNNEQFF.

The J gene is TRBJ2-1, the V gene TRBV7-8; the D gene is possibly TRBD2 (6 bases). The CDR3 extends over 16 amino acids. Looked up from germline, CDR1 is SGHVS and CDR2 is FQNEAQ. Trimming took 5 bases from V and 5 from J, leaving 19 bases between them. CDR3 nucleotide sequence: TGTGCCAGCAGCCTACCGGGACTCCTTGTTAACAATGAGCAGTTCTTC. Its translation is CASSLPGLLVNNEQFF. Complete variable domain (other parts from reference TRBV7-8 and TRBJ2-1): GAGVSQSPRYKVAKRGQDVALRCDPISGHVSLFWYQQALGQGPEFLTYFQNEAQLDKSGLPSDRFFAERPEGSVSTLKIQRTQQEDSAVYLCASSLPGLLVNNEQFFGPGTRLTVL.

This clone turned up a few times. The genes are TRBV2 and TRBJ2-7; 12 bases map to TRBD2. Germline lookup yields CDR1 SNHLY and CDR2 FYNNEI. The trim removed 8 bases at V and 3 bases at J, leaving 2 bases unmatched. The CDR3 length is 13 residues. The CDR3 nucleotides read TGTGCCAGCGGACTAGCGGGAAACTACGAGCAGTACTTC. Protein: CASGLAGNYEQYF.

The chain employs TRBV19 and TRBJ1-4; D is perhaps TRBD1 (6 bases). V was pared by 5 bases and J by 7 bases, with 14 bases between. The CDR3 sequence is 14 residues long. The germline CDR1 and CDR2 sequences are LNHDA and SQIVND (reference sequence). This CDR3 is CASSEQGSSEKLFF. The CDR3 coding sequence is TGTGCCAGTAGTGAACAGGGTTCGAGTGAAAAACTGTTTTTT.

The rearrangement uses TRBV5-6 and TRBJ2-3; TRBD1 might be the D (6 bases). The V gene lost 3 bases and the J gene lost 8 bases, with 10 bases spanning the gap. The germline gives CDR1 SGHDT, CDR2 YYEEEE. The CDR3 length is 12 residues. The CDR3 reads CASSWVGATQYF. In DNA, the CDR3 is TGTGCCAGCAGCTGGGTGGGGGCTACGCAGTATTTT.

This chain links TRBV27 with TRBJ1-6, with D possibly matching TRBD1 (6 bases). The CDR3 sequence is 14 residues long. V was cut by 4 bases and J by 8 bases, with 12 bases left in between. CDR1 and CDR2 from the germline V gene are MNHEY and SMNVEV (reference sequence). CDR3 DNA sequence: TGTGCCAGCAGTTACGGGGGGCCGCATTCACCCCTCCACTTT. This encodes CASSYGGPHSPLHF.

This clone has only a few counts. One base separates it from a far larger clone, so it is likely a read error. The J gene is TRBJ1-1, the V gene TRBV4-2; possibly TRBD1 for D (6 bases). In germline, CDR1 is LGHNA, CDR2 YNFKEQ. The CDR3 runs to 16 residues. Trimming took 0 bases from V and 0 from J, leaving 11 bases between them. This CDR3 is CASSQDHGQLNTEAFF. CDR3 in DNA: TGTGCCAGCAGCCAAGATCATGGACAGCTGAACACTGAAGCTTTCTTT.

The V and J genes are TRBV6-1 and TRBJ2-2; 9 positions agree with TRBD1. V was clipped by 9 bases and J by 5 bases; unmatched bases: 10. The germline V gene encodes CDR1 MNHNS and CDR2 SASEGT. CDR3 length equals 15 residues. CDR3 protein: CASTLTGGDTGELFF. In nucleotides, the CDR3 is TGTGCCAGTACTCTTACAGGGGGCGATACCGGGGAGCTGTTTTTT.

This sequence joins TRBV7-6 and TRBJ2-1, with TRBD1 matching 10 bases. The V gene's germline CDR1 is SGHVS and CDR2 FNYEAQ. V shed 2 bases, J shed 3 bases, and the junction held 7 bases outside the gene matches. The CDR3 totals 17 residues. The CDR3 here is CASSLLVGDRGYNEQFF. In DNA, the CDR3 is TGTGCCAGCAGCTTACTAGTCGGGGACAGGGGCTACAATGAGCAGTTCTTC.

Here the CDR3 DNA reads TGTGCCCTCGGAAGAGAGGGAGGCTACACCTTC. Protein sequence: CALGREGGYTF. The rearrangement uses TRBV10-3 and TRBJ1-2; D call uncertain. V lost 11 bases to trimming and J lost 8 bases, with 15 bases between them. In germline, CDR1 is ENHRY, CDR2 SYGVKD. This CDR3 is 11 amino acids long.

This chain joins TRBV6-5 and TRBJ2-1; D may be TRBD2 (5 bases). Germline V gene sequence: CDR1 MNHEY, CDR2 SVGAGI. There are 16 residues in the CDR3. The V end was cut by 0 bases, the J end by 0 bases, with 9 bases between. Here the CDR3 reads CASSYSLGSSYNEQFF. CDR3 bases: TGTGCCAGCAGTTACTCACTAGGGAGCTCCTACAATGAGCAGTTCTTC.

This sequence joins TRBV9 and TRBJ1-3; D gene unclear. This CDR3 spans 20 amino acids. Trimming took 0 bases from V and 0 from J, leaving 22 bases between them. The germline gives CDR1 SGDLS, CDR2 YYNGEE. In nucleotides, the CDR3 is TGTGCCAGCAGCGTAGTACCTCACAGCTTCAAACCCCTCTCTGGAAACACCATATATTTT. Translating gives CASSVVPHSFKPLSGNTIYF.

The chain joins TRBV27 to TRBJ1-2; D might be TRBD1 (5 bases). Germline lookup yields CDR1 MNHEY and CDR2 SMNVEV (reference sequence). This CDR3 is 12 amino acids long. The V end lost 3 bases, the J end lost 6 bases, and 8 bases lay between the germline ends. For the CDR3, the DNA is TGTGCCAGCAGTTTGGGAGGGGATGGCTACACCTTC. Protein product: CASSLGGDGYTF.

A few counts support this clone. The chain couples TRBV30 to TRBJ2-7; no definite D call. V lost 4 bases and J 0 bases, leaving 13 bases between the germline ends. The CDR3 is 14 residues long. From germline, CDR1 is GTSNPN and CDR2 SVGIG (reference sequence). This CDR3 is CAWISSRSSYEQYF. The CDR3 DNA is TGTGCCTGGATTTCTTCGAGGAGCTCCTACGAGCAGTACTTC.

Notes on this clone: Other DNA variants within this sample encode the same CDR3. The CDR3 loop reads CASSESGTSTDTQYF. In nucleotides, the CDR3 is TGTGCCAGCAGTGAAAGCGGGACTAGCACAGATACGCAGTATTTT. V is TRBV2 and J is TRBJ2-3; 7 bases agree with TRBD2. Trimming cost V 2 bases and J 0 bases; bases outside gene matches: 2. In germline, CDR1 is SNHLY, CDR2 FYNNEI. The CDR3 consists of 15 residues.

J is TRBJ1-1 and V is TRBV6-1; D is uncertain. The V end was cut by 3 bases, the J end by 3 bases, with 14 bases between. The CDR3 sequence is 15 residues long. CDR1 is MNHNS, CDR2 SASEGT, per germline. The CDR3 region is CASSDLTEAYTEAFF. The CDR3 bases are TGTGCCAGCAGTGATCTCACAGAAGCTTACACTGAAGCTTTCTTT.

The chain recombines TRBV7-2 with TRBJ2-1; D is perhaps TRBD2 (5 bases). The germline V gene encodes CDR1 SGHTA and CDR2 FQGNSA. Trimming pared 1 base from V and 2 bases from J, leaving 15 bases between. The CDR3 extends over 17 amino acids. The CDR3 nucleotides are TGTGCCAGCAGCTTAGAGATAGAAGGAGGCACCTACAATGAGCAGTTCTTC. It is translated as CASSLEIEGGTYNEQFF.

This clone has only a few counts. The CDR3 DNA is TGTGCCAGCAGCTCGGGACTAGCGGGGGGGCCCGTAGAGACCCAGTACTTC. Translating gives CASSSGLAGGPVETQYF. The rearrangement uses TRBV11-2 and TRBJ2-5; TRBD2 agrees at 16 bases. Losses at the gene ends were 4 bases for V and 4 bases for J; bases not matched to a gene: 6. Per germline, CDR1 SGHAT and CDR2 FQNNGV. The CDR3 covers 17 residues.

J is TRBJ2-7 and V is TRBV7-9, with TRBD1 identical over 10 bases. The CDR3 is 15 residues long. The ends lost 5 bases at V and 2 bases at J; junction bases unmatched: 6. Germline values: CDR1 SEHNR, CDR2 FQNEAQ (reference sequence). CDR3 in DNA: TGTGCCAGCAGCCGACAGGGGGCAGACGCCTACGAGCAGTACTTC. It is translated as CASSRQGADAYEQYF.